This T cell receptor beta chain comes out of a study of cytomegalovirus exposure and HLA in healthy donors. General study points: In a later analysis, CMV-associated beta chains were mostly HLA-associated, it appeared. According to reports, the classifier identified cytomegalovirus status with high specificity and sensitivity.

A remark on this clone: Its antigen remains unidentified.

The CDR3 totals 14 residues. Trimming took 5 bases from V and 2 from J, leaving 13 bases between them. Germline CDR1 SGHAT, CDR2 FQDESV (reference sequence). With 60 Vbeta and 13 Jbeta primers, the PCR was carried out. Using immunoSEQ multiplex PCR, the repertoire was profiled, and TCRdb retains in-frame clones only, with some absent. The sample holds under 200,000 clones, around 68% seen once. The rearrangement uses TRBV11-1 and TRBJ2-7; D is unresolved. The receptor comes from a man aged 45-65 years in good health and CMV-seronegative. The specimen sequenced was PBMCs. The CDR3 sequence is CASSRRRVPYEQYF. In nucleotides, the CDR3 is TGTGCCAGCAGCCGTCGTCGGGTTCCCTACGAGCAGTACTTC.